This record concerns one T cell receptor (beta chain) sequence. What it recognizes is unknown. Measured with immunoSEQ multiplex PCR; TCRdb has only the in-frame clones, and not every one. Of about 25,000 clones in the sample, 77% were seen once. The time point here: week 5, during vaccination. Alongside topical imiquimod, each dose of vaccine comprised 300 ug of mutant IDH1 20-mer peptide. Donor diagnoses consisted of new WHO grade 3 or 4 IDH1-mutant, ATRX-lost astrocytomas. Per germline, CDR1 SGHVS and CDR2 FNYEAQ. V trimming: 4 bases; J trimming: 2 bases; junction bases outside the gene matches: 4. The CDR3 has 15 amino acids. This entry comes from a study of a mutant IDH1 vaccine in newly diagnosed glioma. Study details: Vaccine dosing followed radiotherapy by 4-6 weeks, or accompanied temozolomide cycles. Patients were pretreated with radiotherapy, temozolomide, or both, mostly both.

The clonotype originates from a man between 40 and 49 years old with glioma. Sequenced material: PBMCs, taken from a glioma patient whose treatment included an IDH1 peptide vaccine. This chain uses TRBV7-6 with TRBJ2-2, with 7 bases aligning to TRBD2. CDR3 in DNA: TGTGCCAGCAGCTATGAGCGGGGTAACACCGGGGAGCTGTTTTTT. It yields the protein CASSYERGNTGELFF.